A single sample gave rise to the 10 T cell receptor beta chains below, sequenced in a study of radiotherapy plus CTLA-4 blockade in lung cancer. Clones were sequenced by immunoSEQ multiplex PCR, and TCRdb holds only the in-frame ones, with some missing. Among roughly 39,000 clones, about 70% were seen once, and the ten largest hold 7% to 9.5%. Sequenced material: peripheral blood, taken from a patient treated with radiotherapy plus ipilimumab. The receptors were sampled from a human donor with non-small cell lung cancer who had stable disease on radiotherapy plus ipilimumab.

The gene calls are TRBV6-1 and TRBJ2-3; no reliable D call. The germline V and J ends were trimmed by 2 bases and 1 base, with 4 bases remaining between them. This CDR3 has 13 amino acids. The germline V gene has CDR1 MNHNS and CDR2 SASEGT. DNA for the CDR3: TGTGCCAGCAGTGAACGGGGCACAGATACGCAGTATTTT. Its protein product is CASSERGTDTQYF.

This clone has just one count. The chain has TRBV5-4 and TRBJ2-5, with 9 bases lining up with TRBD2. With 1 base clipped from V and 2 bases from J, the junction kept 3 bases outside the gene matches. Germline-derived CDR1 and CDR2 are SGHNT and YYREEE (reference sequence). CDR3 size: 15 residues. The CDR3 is CASSLTSGSQETQYF. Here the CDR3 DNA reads TGTGCCAGCAGCTTGACTAGCGGGTCACAAGAGACCCAGTACTTC.

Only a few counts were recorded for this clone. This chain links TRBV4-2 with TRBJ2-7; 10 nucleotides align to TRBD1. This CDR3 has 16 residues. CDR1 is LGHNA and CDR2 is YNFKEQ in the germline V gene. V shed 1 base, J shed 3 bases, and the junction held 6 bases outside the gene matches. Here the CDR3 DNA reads TGTGCCAGCAGCCAAGTAGGGACAGGGGTCGGCTACGAGCAGTACTTC. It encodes CASSQVGTGVGYEQYF.

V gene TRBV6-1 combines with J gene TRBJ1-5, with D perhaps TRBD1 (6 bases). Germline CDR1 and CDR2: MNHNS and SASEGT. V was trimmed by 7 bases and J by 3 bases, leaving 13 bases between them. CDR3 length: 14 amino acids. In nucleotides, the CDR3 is TGTGCCAGCACCCTAGGGGGGGCCAATCAGCCCCAGCATTTT. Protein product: CASTLGGANQPQHF.

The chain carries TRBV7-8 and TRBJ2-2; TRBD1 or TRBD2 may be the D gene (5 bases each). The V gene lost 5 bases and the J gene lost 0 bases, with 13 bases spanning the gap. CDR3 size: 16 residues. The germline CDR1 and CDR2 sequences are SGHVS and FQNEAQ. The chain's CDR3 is CASSATGQPNTGELFF. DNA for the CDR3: TGTGCCAGCAGCGCCACGGGGCAACCGAACACCGGGGAGCTGTTTTTT.

The CDR3 sequence: CASTPQPGTNNEQFF. The DNA of the CDR3 is TGTGCCAGCACCCCACAACCCGGGACAAACAATGAGCAGTTCTTC. The chain is built from TRBV2 and TRBJ2-1; D is possibly TRBD1 (6 bases). Germline assignment: CDR1 SNHLY and CDR2 FYNNEI. The CDR3 has 15 residues. The V end lost 7 bases, the J end lost 5 bases, and 18 bases lay between the germline ends.

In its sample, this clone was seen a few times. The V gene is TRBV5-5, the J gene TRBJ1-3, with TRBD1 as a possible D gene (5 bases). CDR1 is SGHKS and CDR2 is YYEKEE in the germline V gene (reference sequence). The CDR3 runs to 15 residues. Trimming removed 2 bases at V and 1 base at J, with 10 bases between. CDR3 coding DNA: TGTGCCAGCAGCTTCCAGGGAACTTCTGGAAACACCATATATTTT. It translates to CASSFQGTSGNTIYF.

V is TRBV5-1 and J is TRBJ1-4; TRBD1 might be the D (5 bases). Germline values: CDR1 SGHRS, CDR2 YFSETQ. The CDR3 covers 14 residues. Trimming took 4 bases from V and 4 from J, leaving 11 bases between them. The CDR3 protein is CASSTQGFNEKLFF. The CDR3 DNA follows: TGCGCCAGCAGCACGCAGGGCTTTAATGAAAAACTGTTTTTT.

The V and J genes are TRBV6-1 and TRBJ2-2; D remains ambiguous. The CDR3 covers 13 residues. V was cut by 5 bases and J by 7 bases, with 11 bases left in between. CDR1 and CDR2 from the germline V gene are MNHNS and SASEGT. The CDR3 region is CASSMQSYGELFF. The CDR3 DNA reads TGTGCCAGCAGTATGCAGAGTTACGGGGAGCTGTTTTTT.

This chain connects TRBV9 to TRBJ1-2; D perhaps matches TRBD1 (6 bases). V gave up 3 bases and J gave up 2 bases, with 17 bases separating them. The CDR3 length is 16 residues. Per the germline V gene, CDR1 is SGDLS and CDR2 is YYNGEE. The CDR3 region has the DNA TGTGCCAGCAGCGGGGGGCAGGCGACGACGAACTATGGCTACACCTTC. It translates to CASSGGQATTNYGYTF. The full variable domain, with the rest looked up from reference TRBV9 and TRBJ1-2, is DSGVTQTPKHLITATGQRVTLRCSPRSGDLSVYWYQQSLDQGLQFLIQYYNGEERAKGNILERFSAQQFPDLHSELNLSSLELGDSALYFCASSGGQATTNYGYTFGSGTRLTVV.